This T cell receptor (beta chain) was sequenced for a study of blood T cell repertoires in COVID-19. The data were produced by immunoSEQ multiplex PCR, yet TCRdb's version contains in-frame clones alone and is incomplete. The table records around 41,000 clones, around nine tenths of them present only once. Germline V gene data show CDR1 as SGHTS and CDR2 as YDEGEE. With 2 bases removed from V and 8 bases from J, the gap between germline ends came to 14 bases. This CDR3 has 14 residues. Sequenced: peripheral blood. The clonotype originates from a human donor in a cohort sampled during active COVID-19. This rearrangement joins TRBV5-8 to TRBJ2-4; unclear D gene. CDR3 protein: CASSFGLEKDIQYF. For the CDR3, the DNA is TGTGCCAGCAGCTTCGGGTTGGAGAAGGACATTCAGTACTTC.